This T cell receptor beta chain was retrieved from a study of blood T cells in healthy people across ages (dated by TCRdb to 2014 to 2015). Describing the broader study: In model experiments, template switching captured roughly one uniquely barcoded TCR beta cDNA molecule for every two T cells. Age-related changes in TCR beta repertoire diversity were measured in the study by deep sequencing normalized with unique cDNA molecular identifiers. Donors were grouped into four age groups: young (average about 15 years), middle-aged (39), aged (around 62) and long-lived (approximately 82). To avoid experimental bias, donors of different ages were spread randomly across the sequencing lanes. Using the same blood draw, the study looked at two additional independent replicas of 1 million unique cDNA reads for two donors, one aged 18 to 30 and the other aged 80 or older. Overall study results and their limits: Donor CMV infection status was unknown, potentially confounding age-related changes in expanded clonotypes. Observed TCR beta diversity per million T cells fell roughly linearly with age, and a significant reduction was already apparent by age around 39. Total diversity estimates from one million sequenced T cells were considered lower bounds and underestimates. The percentage of naive T cells measured by flow cytometry correlated strongly with observed TCR beta diversity. Because profiling used bulk unsorted PBMCs, naive and antigen-experienced compartments could not be compared conclusively. Compared with the aged group, the long-lived group had more naive CD4+ T cells, fewer expanded clones and increased TCR diversity, a pattern suggesting age selection.

In regard to this clonotype: Its antigen is currently not known. A read error is possible here, since a much larger clone lies one base away.

Receptor amplification or capture employed 5' RACE. Sequencing was carried out with an Illumina HiSeq 2500. The second PCR ran for about 6 to 12 cycles and used a J-beta primer mix along with a sample-barcoded 5' primer. A template-switch 5' adaptor carrying 12 random nucleotides introduced a unique molecular identifier onto each TCR beta cDNA molecule. At least 2.5 million CDR3-containing paired-end reads were obtained from each sample. First-strand cDNA was synthesized from all RNA with the Mint cDNA synthesis kit, primed by a TRBC-specific oligonucleotide. All cDNA was treated with uracil-DNA glycosylase and then went through a first 18-cycle PCR with the universal primers M1SS and BC2_uni_R. The authors' pipeline ran thus. Each sample was normalized by randomly selecting 1 million high-quality reads, each carrying a distinct molecular identifier. Instead of being binned into consensus sequences, reads that shared molecular identifiers were thrown out. MiTCR, with a Q25 quality threshold and the strictest error-elimination algorithm, was used for CDR3 identification, clonotype clustering and error correction. A nonparametric unseen species model with Euler transformation was used to estimate lower-bound total TCR beta diversity. TCRdb redid the processing of the public reads, applying fastp at Q25 and MiXCR, and retained in-frame beta chains. Each entry merges the rows of one CDR3 protein and shows their most common DNA and genes. The V and J calls and clone size come from TCRdb's table, not from the authors' own analysis. In this sample the table shows 1.5 million to 2 million distinct CDR3 sequences, over 25% of which occur a single time. The top ten constitute 6.5% to 8.5% of the sample.

Reading the germline V gene (reference sequence) gives CDR1 SEHNR and CDR2 FQNEAQ. Reading from cysteine to phenylalanine, the CDR3 counts 14 amino acids. Only the CDR3 portion is preserved as DNA: 42 bases, with reading frame beginning at the first base. The junction carries 14 bases between V and J, which are trimmed by 4 bases and 7 bases respectively. Donors were about 36 systemically healthy Caucasian individuals from Russia aged 6 to 90 years. Approximately 9.3 milliliters of peripheral blood were collected from each donor into EDTA-treated Vacutainer tubes. Ficoll-Paque density-gradient centrifugation was used to isolate PBMCs, with at least 6 million per sample. Trizol reagent was used to extract total RNA from the PBMCs, yielding at least 5 micrograms per sample. Naive CD45RAhigh/CD27high T cell percentages were measured by flow cytometry on a PBMC aliquot from every donor.

Sequencing used blood. The TCR originated in a woman under 40 in good health. Recombination joined TRBV7-9 with TRBJ2-4, with TRBD2 tentatively as D gene (6 bases match). The bases are TGTGCCAGCAGCTGGACGGAGGGCGAGAACATTCAGTACTTC. Its translation is CASSWTEGENIQYF.